This record covers a single TCR beta chain. This sample is drawn from a study of molecular identifiers for immune sequencing clone quantification. TCRdb fed the PCR reads into MiXCR, producing one record per CDR3 protein. The table has 400,000 to 600,000 distinct CDR3 sequences, about a fifth seen once. V lost 4 bases to trimming and J lost 6 bases; unmatched junction nucleotides: 3. Germline-derived CDR1 and CDR2 are LGHNA and YSLEER. CDR3 length: 13 amino acids. The chain combines TRBV4-3 with TRBJ1-1, with 9 bases aligning to TRBD1. This clonotype was sampled from a human donor in good health. Some libraries in this study had Jurkat cell RNA spiked in. The sequenced sample consisted of naive CD8+ T cells from blood, with Jurkat cell RNA spiked in. Documented subset: FACS-sorted CD8+CD4-CCR7+CD45RA+ naive T cells. In DNA, the CDR3 is TGCGCCAGCAGCCCAAGGACAGGGGCTGAAGCTTTCTTT. Amino acids: CASSPRTGAEAFF.